A selection of T cell receptor beta chains follows, all from one sample in a study of blood T cell repertoires in COVID-19. Some clones are missing from TCRdb's copy, which holds only in-frame ones; the method was immunoSEQ multiplex PCR. The table shows some 66,000 clones, with about 91% occurring only once. The specimen was peripheral blood. These receptors were obtained from a human donor in a cohort sampled during active COVID-19. Both conserved end residues are part of each CDR3. The order of the fields is clone size, J gene, D gene, V gene, CDR3 protein, CDR3 DNA. A D gene is named only where the DNA matches it firmly. The listing skips clone size in some rows; elsewhere it reads once, few, many or a size class.

. TRBJ2-1 TRBD1 TRBV11-2 CASSVGGTGHNEQFF TGTGCCAGCAGCGTAGGCGGGACAGGGCACAATGAGCAGTTCTTC
. TRBJ2-3 TRBD2 TRBV6-2/TRBV6-3 CASSRPGLSTQYF TGTGCCAGCAGCCGTCCGGGACTAAGTACGCAGTATTTT
. TRBJ2-1 . TRBV6-2/TRBV6-3 CASSYSKQGSNEQFF TGTGCCAGCAGTTACTCGAAACAGGGAAGCAATGAGCAGTTCTTC
. TRBJ2-5 TRBD1 TRBV29-1 CSVERWTGGAETQYF TGCAGCGTTGAAAGGTGGACAGGGGGCGCGGAGACCCAGTACTTC
. TRBJ1-6 . TRBV28 CASQPGGLTPLHF TGTGCCAGCCAGCCGGGGGGGCTAACACCCCTCCACTTT
. TRBJ2-5 TRBD1 TRBV29-1 CSVLGQGAMETQYF TGCAGCGTTCTAGGACAGGGGGCTATGGAGACCCAGTACTTC
. TRBJ2-5 TRBD2 TRBV3-1/TRBV3-2 CASRPGLVEGTQYF TGTGCCAGCAGGCCGGGACTAGTGGAAGGGACCCAGTACTTC
. TRBJ2-7 . TRBV5-1 CASSLGGRYEQYF TGCGCCAGCAGCTTAGGGGGTCGCTACGAGCAGTACTTC
. TRBJ1-2 . TRBV5-8 CASSRTEYSGYTF TGTGCCAGCAGCCGGACAGAGTACTCTGGCTACACCTTC
. TRBJ1-6 . TRBV6-6 CASRRDDNSPLHF TGTGCCAGCAGGCGGGACGATAATTCACCCCTCCACTTT
few TRBJ1-2 TRBD1 TRBV20-1 CSASGDRSNYGYTF TGCAGTGCTAGTGGGGACAGGTCTAACTATGGCTACACCTTC
. TRBJ1-6 TRBD1 TRBV6-5 CASRMGDRNSPLHF TGTGCCAGCAGAATGGGGGACAGGAATTCACCCCTCCACTTT
. TRBJ2-4 TRBD2 TRBV19 CASSIVGGSENIQYF TGTGCCAGTAGTATAGTGGGGGGGAGTGAAAACATTCAGTACTTC
. TRBJ2-1 . TRBV6-5 CASSYSTGLSYNEQFF TGTGCCAGCAGTTACTCGACAGGTCTCTCCTACAATGAGCAGTTCTTC
. TRBJ1-5 . TRBV27 CASSFSVGEGQPQHF TGTGCCAGCAGTTTCTCCGTCGGGGAAGGTCAGCCCCAGCATTTT
. TRBJ2-4 . TRBV27 CASSSHSGILGKNIQYF TGTGCCAGCAGTTCTCATTCGGGGATTTTGGGCAAAAACATTCAGTACTTC
. TRBJ2-2 TRBD1 TRBV5-1 CASSRQGTGELFF TGCGCCAGCAGCAGACAGGGCACCGGGGAGCTGTTTTTT